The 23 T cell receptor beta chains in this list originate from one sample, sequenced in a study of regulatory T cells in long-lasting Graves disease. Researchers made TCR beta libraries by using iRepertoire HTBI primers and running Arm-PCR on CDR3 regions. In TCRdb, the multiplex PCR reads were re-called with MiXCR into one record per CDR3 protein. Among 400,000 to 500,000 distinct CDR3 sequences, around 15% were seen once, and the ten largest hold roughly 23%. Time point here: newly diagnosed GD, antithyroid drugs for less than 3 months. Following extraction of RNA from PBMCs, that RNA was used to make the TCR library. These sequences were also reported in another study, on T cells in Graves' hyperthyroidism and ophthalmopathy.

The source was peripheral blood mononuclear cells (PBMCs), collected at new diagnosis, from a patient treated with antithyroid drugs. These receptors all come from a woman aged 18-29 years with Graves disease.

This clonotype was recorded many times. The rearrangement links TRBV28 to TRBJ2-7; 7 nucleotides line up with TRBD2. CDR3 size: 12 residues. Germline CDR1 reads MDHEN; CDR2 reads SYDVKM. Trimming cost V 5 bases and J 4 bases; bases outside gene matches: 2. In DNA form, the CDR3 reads TGTGCCAGCAGTGTCGGGGGGTACGAGCAGTACTTC. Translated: CASSVGGYEQYF.

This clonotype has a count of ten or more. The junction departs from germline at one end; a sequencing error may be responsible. The CDR3 sequence is CASSLSGNQPQHF. In nucleotides, the CDR3 is TGTGCCAGCAGCTTATCCGGCAATCAGCCCCAGCATTTT. This chain links TRBV27 with TRBJ1-5; D unclear. Germline assignment: CDR1 MNHEY and CDR2 SMNVEV (reference sequence). The CDR3 is 13 amino acids.

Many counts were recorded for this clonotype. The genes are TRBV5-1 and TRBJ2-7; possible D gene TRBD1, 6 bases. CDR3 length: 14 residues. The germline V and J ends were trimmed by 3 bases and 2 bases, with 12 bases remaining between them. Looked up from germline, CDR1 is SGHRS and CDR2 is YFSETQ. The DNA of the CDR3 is TGCGCCAGCAGCTCAAGACAGGTCGCCTACGAGCAGTACTTC. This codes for CASSSRQVAYEQYF.

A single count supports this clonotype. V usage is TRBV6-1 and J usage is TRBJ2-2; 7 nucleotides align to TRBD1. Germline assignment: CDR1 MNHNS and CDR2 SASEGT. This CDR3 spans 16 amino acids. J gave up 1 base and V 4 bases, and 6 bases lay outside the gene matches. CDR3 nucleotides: TGTGCCAGCAGTGCACGGACAGGTTGGAACACCGGGGAGCTGTTTTTT. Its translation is CASSARTGWNTGELFF.

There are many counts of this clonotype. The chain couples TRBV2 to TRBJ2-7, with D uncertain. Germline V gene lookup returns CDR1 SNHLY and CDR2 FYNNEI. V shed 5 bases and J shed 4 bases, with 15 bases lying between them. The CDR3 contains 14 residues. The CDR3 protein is CASSPPRPPYEQYF. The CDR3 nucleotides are TGTGCCAGCAGTCCCCCGAGGCCTCCTTACGAGCAGTACTTC.

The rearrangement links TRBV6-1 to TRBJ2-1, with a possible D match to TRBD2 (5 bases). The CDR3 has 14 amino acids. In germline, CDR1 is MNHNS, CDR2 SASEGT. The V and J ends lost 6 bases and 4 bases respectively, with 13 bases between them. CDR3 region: CASSSGGWYNEQFF. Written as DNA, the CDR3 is TGTGCCAGCAGCTCGGGCGGGTGGTACAATGAGCAGTTCTTC.

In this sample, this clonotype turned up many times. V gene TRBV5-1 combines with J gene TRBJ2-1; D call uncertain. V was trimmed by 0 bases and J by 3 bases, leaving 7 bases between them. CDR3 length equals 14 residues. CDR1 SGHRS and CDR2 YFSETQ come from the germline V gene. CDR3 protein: CASSLVENYNEQFF. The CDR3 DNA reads TGCGCCAGCAGCTTGGTGGAAAACTACAATGAGCAGTTCTTC.

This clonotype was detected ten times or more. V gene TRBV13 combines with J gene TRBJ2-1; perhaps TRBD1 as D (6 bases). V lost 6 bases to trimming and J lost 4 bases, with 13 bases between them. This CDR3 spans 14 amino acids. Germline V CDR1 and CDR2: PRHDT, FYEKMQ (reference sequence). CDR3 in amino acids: CASSPGTKYNEQFF. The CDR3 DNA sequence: TGTGCCAGCAGTCCCGGGACAAAGTACAATGAGCAGTTCTTC.

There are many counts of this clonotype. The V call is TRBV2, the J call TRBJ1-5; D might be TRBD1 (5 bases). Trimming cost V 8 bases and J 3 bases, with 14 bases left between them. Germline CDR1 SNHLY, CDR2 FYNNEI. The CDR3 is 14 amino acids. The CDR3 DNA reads TGTGCCAGCTGCCGGGACTCGAACAATCAGCCCCAGCATTTT. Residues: CASCRDSNNQPQHF.

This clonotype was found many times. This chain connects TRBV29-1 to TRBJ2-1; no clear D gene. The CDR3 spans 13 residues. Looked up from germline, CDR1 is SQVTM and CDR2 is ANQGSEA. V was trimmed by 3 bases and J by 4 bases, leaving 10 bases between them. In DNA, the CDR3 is TGCAGCGTTGACGGCGACTCATACAATGAGCAGTTCTTC. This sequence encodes CSVDGDSYNEQFF.

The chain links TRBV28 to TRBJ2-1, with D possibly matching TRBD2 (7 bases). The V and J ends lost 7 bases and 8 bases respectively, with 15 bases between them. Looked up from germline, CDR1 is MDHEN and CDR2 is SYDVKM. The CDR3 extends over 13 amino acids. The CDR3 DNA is TGTGCCAGCAACGGGGGGCGCGGGGATGAGCAGTTCTTC. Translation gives CASNGGRGDEQFF. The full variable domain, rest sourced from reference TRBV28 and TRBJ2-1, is DVKVTQSSRYLVKRTGEKVFLECVQDMDHENMFWYRQDPGLGLRLIYFSYDVKMKEKGDIPEGYSVSREKKERFSLILESASTNQTSMYLCASNGGRGDEQFFGPGTRLTVL.

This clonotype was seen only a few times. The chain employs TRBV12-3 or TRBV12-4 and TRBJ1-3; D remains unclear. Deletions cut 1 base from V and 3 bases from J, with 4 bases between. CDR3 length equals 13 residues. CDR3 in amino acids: CASSLGVGNTIYF. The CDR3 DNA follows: TGTGCCAGCAGTTTAGGTGTTGGAAACACCATATATTTT.

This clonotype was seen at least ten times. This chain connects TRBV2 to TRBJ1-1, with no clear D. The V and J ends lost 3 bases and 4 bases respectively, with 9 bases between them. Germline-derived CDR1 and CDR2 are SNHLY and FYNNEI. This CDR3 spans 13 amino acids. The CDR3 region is CASSDLSTTEAFF. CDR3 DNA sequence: TGTGCCAGCAGTGACCTGAGCACCACTGAAGCTTTCTTT.

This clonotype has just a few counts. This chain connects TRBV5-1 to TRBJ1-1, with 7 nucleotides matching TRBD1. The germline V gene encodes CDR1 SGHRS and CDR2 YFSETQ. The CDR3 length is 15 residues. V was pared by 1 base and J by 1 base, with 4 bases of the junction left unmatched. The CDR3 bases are TGCGCCAGCAGCTTGATCCAGGGGGGGAACACTGAAGCTTTCTTT. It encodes CASSLIQGGNTEAFF.

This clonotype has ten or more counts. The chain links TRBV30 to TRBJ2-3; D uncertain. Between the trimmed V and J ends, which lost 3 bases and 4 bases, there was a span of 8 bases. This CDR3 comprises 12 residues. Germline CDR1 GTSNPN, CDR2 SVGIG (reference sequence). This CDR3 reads CAWRRIPDTQYF. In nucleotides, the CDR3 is TGTGCCTGGAGACGGATCCCAGATACGCAGTATTTT.

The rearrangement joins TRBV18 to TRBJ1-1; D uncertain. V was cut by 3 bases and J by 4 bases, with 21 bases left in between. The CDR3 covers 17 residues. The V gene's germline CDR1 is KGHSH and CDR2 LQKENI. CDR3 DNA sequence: TGTGCCAGCTCACCGAAAGTTCTTTTCCCATCTGGCACTGAAGCTTTCTTT. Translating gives CASSPKVLFPSGTEAFF.

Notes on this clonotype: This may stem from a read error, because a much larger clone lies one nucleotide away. The CDR3 DNA reads TGTGCCAGCACCCCACTAGCGATTCAGTCCCGGAGTGAGCAGTTCTTC. It specifies CASTPLAIQSRSEQFF. This sequence joins TRBV6-2 or TRBV6-3 and TRBJ2-1; the match to TRBD2 covers 7 bases. Germline CDR1 reads MNHEY; CDR2 reads SVGEGT. Germline trimming cut 7 bases from V and 9 bases from J; bases unmatched to any gene: 18. The CDR3 consists of 16 residues.

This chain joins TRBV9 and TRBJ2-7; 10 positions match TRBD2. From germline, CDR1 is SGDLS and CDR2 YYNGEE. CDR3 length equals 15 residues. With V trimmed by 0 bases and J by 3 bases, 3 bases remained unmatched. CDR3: CASSVGTSGIYEQYF. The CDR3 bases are TGTGCCAGCAGCGTAGGTACTAGCGGGATCTACGAGCAGTACTTC.

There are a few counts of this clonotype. Here the CDR3 DNA reads TGTGCCAGCAGTTTTCGGTTGTTGGGGGCTAACACTGAAGCTTTCTTT. Protein sequence: CASSFRLLGANTEAFF. The chain joins TRBV12-3 or TRBV12-4 to TRBJ1-1; a weak D match, TRBD1 (6 bases). V was trimmed by 3 bases and J by 2 bases, leaving 16 bases between them. The CDR3 covers 16 residues.

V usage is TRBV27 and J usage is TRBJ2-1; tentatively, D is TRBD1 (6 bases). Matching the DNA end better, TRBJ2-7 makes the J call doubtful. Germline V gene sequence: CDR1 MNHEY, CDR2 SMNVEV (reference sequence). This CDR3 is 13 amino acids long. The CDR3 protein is CASSFPGDNEQYF. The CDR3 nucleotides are TGTGCCAGCAGTTTTCCAGGGGACAACGAGCAGTACTTC.

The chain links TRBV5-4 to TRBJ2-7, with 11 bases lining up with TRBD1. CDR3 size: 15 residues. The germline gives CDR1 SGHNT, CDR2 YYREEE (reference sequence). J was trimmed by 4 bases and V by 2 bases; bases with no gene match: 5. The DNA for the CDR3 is TGTGCCAGCAGCTTTTCCGGGACAGGGGGTTACGAGCAGTACTTC. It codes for CASSFSGTGGYEQYF.

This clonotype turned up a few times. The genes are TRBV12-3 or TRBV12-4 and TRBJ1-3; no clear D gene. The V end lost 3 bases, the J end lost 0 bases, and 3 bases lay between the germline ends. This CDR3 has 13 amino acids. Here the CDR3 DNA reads TGTGCCAGCAGTTTTATCTCTGGAAACACCATATATTTT. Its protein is CASSFISGNTIYF.

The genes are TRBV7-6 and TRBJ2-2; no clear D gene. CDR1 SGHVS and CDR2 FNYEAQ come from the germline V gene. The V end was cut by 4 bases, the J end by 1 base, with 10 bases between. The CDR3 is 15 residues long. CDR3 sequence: CASSSLRQNTGELFF. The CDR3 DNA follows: TGTGCCAGCAGCTCCCTCAGACAGAACACCGGGGAGCTGTTTTTT. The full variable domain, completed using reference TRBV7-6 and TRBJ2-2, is GAGVSQSPRYKVTKRGQDVALRCDPISGHVSLYWYRQALGQGPEFLTYFNYEAQQDKSGLPNDRFSAERPEGSISTLTIQRTEQRDSAMYRCASSSLRQNTGELFFGEGSRLTVL.